Listed below are T cell receptor beta chains from one sample, sequenced in a study of blood T cell repertoires in COVID-19. Clones were read by immunoSEQ multiplex PCR, and TCRdb kept only the in-frame ones, dropping some. Found here are 250,000 to 400,000 clones, approximately 88% of them singletons; the top ten hold 1.5% to 2%. Source material: peripheral blood. The receptors stem from a woman younger than 45 with COVID-19, enrolled during active disease. Each CDR3 is given with its conserved first and last residue. A D gene is named only where the DNA matches it firmly. Size is stated for part of the rows, as once, few or many counts, or as a class when the clone is expanded.

d_call	v_call	j_call	clone_size	cdr3_nt	cdr3_aa
NA	TRBV27	TRBJ1-6	NA	TGTGCCAGCACCCGAACCGGGGGGGTCCTCCACTTT	CASTRTGGVLHF
NA	TRBV12-3/TRBV12-4	TRBJ1-4	once	TGTGCCAGCCAGCAGGCAACTAATGAAAAACTGTTTTTT	CASQQATNEKLFF
TRBD1	TRBV6-5	TRBJ2-7	NA	TGTGCCAGCAGTATACAGGGGGGTGTGTACGAGCAGTACTTC	CASSIQGGVYEQYF
NA	TRBV19	TRBJ1-4	NA	TGTGCCACCCGACAGCCCGCAACTAATGAAAAACTGTTTTTT	CATRQPATNEKLFF
TRBD1	TRBV2	TRBJ2-3	NA	TGTGCCAGCAGACGGACAGGGGGGACAGATACGCAGTATTTT	CASRRTGGTDTQYF
NA	TRBV9	TRBJ1-1	NA	TGTGCCAGCAGCAAGGGGTCTGGTTTTTTGACTGAAGCTTTCTTT	CASSKGSGFLTEAFF
NA	TRBV29-1	TRBJ1-1	NA	TGCAGCGTCGGACAGTGGCGGGACACTGAAGCTTTCTTT	CSVGQWRDTEAFF
NA	TRBV23-1	TRBJ2-7	NA	TGCGCCAGCAGTCAACTCGCAGGGTTGTGCCGATACTTC	CASSQLAGLCRYF
TRBD1	TRBV27	TRBJ2-2	NA	TGTGCCAGCAGTTCCCTACAGGGGAAGGAAACCGGGGAGCTGTTTTTT	CASSSLQGKETGELFF
NA	TRBV7-8	TRBJ1-5	few	TGTGCCAGCAGCTTAATCGTCAATCAGCCCCAGCATTTT	CASSLIVNQPQHF
TRBD1	TRBV9	TRBJ1-3	few	TGTGCCAGCAGCCTCTGGGACAGGGAATTTTCGAACACCATATATTTT	CASSLWDREFSNTIYF
TRBD1	TRBV6-5	TRBJ1-2	NA	TGTGCCAGCACCCGGACAGGGGACTATGGCTACACCTTC	CASTRTGDYGYTF
NA	TRBV19	TRBJ2-3	NA	TGTGCCAGTAACCCCAAGCTCGGTAGCACAGATACGCAGTATTTT	CASNPKLGSTDTQYF
NA	TRBV19	TRBJ2-3	NA	TGTGCCAGTAGTATAGCCGCAGGGCGGACAGATACGCAGTATTTT	CASSIAAGRTDTQYF
TRBD1	TRBV3-1/TRBV3-2	TRBJ1-6	NA	TGTGCCAGCAGCCCGACAGGGAATTATAATTCACCCCTCCACTTT	CASSPTGNYNSPLHF
NA	TRBV28	TRBJ1-5	few	TGTGCCAGCAGTTTATATGACAGCCGTAATCAGCCCCAGCATTTT	CASSLYDSRNQPQHF
NA	TRBV2	TRBJ1-1	NA	TGTGCCAGCAGTGACCAAACCGGGCCACAGGGATCCCTGGGGGGGGAAGCTTTCTTT	CASSDQTGPQGSLGGEAFF
TRBD1	TRBV19	TRBJ1-1	few	TGTGCCAGTACCATAGACAGGGGTGGGACTGAAGCTTTCTTT	CASTIDRGGTEAFF
NA	TRBV6-4	TRBJ2-1	once	TGTGCCAGCAGTGATCTCGAAAGGGGTGAGCAGTTCTTC	CASSDLERGEQFF
TRBD1	TRBV5-1	TRBJ1-1	NA	TGCGCCAGCGGGGGGACAGGGGCGTCCACTGAAGCTTTCTTT	CASGGTGASTEAFF
TRBD1	TRBV24-1	TRBJ2-5	NA	TGTGCCACCGGGACAGGGGGCCAAGAGACCCAGTACTTC	CATGTGGQETQYF
NA	TRBV14	TRBJ2-3	NA	TGTGCCAGCAGCCAAAGGGACTTTAATACGCAGTATTTT	CASSQRDFNTQYF
TRBD2	TRBV14	TRBJ2-5	NA	TGTGCCAGCAGCCAAGATCTAGCGGGGGGGCGTGAGACCCAGTACTTC	CASSQDLAGGRETQYF
NA	TRBV7-2	TRBJ2-2	NA	TGTGCCAGCAGCTTAGATCCCCGGTTGAGGACCGGGGAGCTGTTTTTT	CASSLDPRLRTGELFF
TRBD2	TRBV19	TRBJ2-2	NA	TGTGCCAGTAGTAAAAGCGGGGGAAACACCGGGGAGCTGTTTTTT	CASSKSGGNTGELFF
TRBD2	TRBV7-3	TRBJ2-3	NA	TGTGCCAGCTCCCCCGCGGGGGGAAGCACAGATACGCAGTATTTT	CASSPAGGSTDTQYF
NA	TRBV5-1	TRBJ1-1	NA	TGCGCCAGCAGCTTGCCGACAGGCTTGAACACTGAAGCTTTCTTT	CASSLPTGLNTEAFF
NA	TRBV19	TRBJ1-6	NA	TGTGCCAGTAGTATAGACAGAGGTTCACCCCTCCACTTT	CASSIDRGSPLHF
NA	TRBV30	TRBJ1-2	NA	TGTGCCTGGAGTGATGGAGGCTATGGCTACACCTTC	CAWSDGGYGYTF
TRBD1	TRBV11-3	TRBJ2-3	NA	TGTGCCAGCAGCTTTGGACAGGGAGGAGATACGCAGTATTTT	CASSFGQGGDTQYF
NA	TRBV5-1	TRBJ1-2	once	TGCGCCAGCAGCTTGGCAACAGGTCAGCAATACTATGGCTACACCTTC	CASSLATGQQYYGYTF
TRBD2	TRBV20-1	TRBJ2-3	NA	TGCAGTGCTAGTCGCCCCAGCGGGGGACGCACAGATACGCAGTATTTT	CSASRPSGGRTDTQYF
TRBD1	TRBV27	TRBJ1-1	once	TGTGCCAGCAGGTCCCGACAGGGACACACTGAAGCTTTCTTT	CASRSRQGHTEAFF
TRBD1	TRBV4-3	TRBJ2-7	NA	TGCGCCAGCAGCCCGGGACAGGGGTACTACGAGCAGTACTTC	CASSPGQGYYEQYF
NA	TRBV19	TRBJ1-1	few	TGTGCCAGTAGTATAGCAGAGAACACTGAAGCTTTCTTT	CASSIAENTEAFF
TRBD1	TRBV19	TRBJ2-3	NA	TGTGCCAGTAGTCTTAAGGACAGGGCGGGCACAGATACGCAGTATTTT	CASSLKDRAGTDTQYF
TRBD1	TRBV7-8	TRBJ1-2	NA	TGTGCCAGCAGCGCCGGACAGGGGGCGGGCTACACCTTC	CASSAGQGAGYTF
NA	TRBV19	TRBJ1-2	NA	TGTGCCAGTAAGCAGGGGTCTCTCTATGGCTACACCTTC	CASKQGSLYGYTF
TRBD1	TRBV5-4	TRBJ2-7	NA	TGTGCCAGCAGCCCAAAACAGGGGGGACCCTACGAGCAGTACTTC	CASSPKQGGPYEQYF
TRBD2	TRBV7-6	TRBJ2-5	NA	TGTGCCAGCAGCTTGAGGAGCGGGGGGTTCCTAGCAGAGACCCAGTACTTC	CASSLRSGGFLAETQYF
TRBD1	TRBV18	TRBJ1-5	NA	TGTGCCAGCTCCGGACAGGAGAATCAGCCCCAGCATTTT	CASSGQENQPQHF
TRBD1	TRBV27	TRBJ2-2	NA	TGTGCCAGCAGCCGACAGGGGCAAATCACCGGGGAGCTGTTTTTT	CASSRQGQITGELFF
TRBD1	TRBV11-1	TRBJ2-1	few	TGTGCCAGCAGCTTCGGGACAGCGTCCTACAATGAGCAGTTCTTC	CASSFGTASYNEQFF
TRBD1	TRBV5-1	TRBJ1-3	NA	TGCGCCAGCAGTCTTACTGGGGACAGGGCTGGAAACACCATATATTTT	CASSLTGDRAGNTIYF
NA	TRBV5-4	TRBJ1-1	NA	TGTGCCAGCAGCCCGGGGATTGGGGATGAAGCTTTCTTT	CASSPGIGDEAFF
NA	TRBV15	TRBJ1-6	NA	TGTGCCACCAGTTTCCGGGGTGTAGATTCACCCCTCCACTTT	CATSFRGVDSPLHF
NA	TRBV30	TRBJ1-2	few	TGTGCCTGGAGTGTACTTGCCCCGAACTATGGCTACACCTTC	CAWSVLAPNYGYTF
NA	TRBV7-7	TRBJ1-2	NA	TGTGCTAGCAGCCGTACTCTATGGGGGCACTATGGCTACACCTTC	CASSRTLWGHYGYTF
TRBD2	TRBV3-1/TRBV3-2	TRBJ2-1	NA	TGTGCCAGCAGCTGGGGACTAGCGGCCAATGAGCAGTTCTTC	CASSWGLAANEQFF
NA	TRBV5-4	TRBJ2-5	NA	TGTGCCAGCAGCCCCCCGCTGTCTAAGGAGACCCAGTACTTC	CASSPPLSKETQYF
TRBD2	TRBV27	TRBJ2-7	NA	TGTGCCAGCAGTCGTAGCGGGGGGCTTCCCTACGAGCAGTACTTC	CASSRSGGLPYEQYF
NA	TRBV27	TRBJ2-3	NA	TGTGCCAGCAGTTTAGGGCTTAGCACAGATACGCAGTATTTT	CASSLGLSTDTQYF
NA	TRBV30	TRBJ1-1	NA	TGTGCCTGGAGTGCAAGAGGTGGCACTGAAGCTTTCTTT	CAWSARGGTEAFF
TRBD1	TRBV11-2	TRBJ1-1	NA	TGTGCCAGCAGCTCAAGACAGGGGGTACGAACTGAAGCTTTCTTT	CASSSRQGVRTEAFF